Given below is one T cell receptor beta chain in context. This record belongs to a study of blood T cell repertoires in COVID-19. The wider study: Italy, Spain and the United States were the sources of the convalescent and acute COVID-19 samples. PBMCs, B-cell-depleted T cells, or T cells were the source of the cDNA or gDNA that made up the material.

This CDR3 is 21 amino acids long. With V trimmed by 0 bases and J by 2 bases, 14 bases remained unmatched. The germline CDR1 and CDR2 sequences are LGHNT and FRNRAP. Authors' processing steps: Amplified reference gene primers provided the basis for estimating nucleated cell counts. Here immunoSEQ multiplex PCR was the method, and the copy in TCRdb shows in-frame clones only, minus some. The DNA gave D and trimming, while V, J and clone size come from that table. The sample has roughly 200,000 clones; about 88% are singletons. What was sequenced was peripheral blood. V is TRBV12-5 and J is TRBJ2-3; 13 bases line up with TRBD2. The receptor comes from a man in his 70s with acute or convalescent COVID-19. The CDR3 region has the DNA TGTGCTAGTGGTTTGGTTCCGACCTTTCGGACTAGCGGGAGACTCACAGATACGCAGTATTTT. It translates to CASGLVPTFRTSGRLTDTQYF.